Below, 5 T cell receptor beta chains from the same sample are listed, as sequenced in a study of blood T cell repertoires in COVID-19. The data were produced by immunoSEQ multiplex PCR, yet TCRdb's version contains in-frame clones alone and is incomplete. The data hold fewer than 95,000 clones, with 75% to 90% observed a single time. Specimen: peripheral blood. The receptor set was obtained from a man aged 50-59 years with active or convalescent COVID-19.

This chain links TRBV18 with TRBJ1-4, with 7 positions matching TRBD1. The CDR3 is 15 residues long. The V gene's germline CDR1 is KGHSH and CDR2 LQKENI. The V gene end was trimmed by 5 bases and the J gene end by 3 bases; junction bases not matched to a gene: 6. CDR3 DNA: TGTGCCAGCTCATCCAGACAGGGACCTAATGAAAAACTGTTTTTT. It specifies CASSSRQGPNEKLFF.

The chain uses TRBV5-4 and TRBJ2-3; 10 bases agree with TRBD2. The CDR3 covers 15 residues. V was pared by 4 bases and J by 2 bases, with 4 bases of the junction left unmatched. Germline V CDR1 and CDR2: SGHNT, YYREEE (reference sequence). The CDR3 here is CASSGGLAFTDTQYF. The CDR3 DNA sequence: TGTGCCAGCAGCGGGGGACTAGCGTTCACAGATACGCAGTATTTT.

Here the CDR3 reads CASRRLRNNEQFF. CDR3 sequence (DNA): TGTGCCAGCAGAAGACTCCGAAACAATGAGCAGTTCTTC. The chain is built from TRBV6-5 and TRBJ2-1; no clear D. The V end lost 6 bases, the J end lost 5 bases, and 11 bases lay between the germline ends. This CDR3 is 13 amino acids long. CDR1 and CDR2 from the germline V gene are MNHEY and SVGAGI.

This chain uses TRBV4-2 with TRBJ2-7, with D tentatively TRBD2 (5 bases). V lost 0 bases, J lost 0 bases, and 9 bases lay in between. Per the germline V gene, CDR1 is LGHNA and CDR2 is YNFKEQ. CDR3 length equals 15 residues. CDR3 amino acids: CASSQDRSGSYEQYF. The CDR3 DNA reads TGTGCCAGCAGCCAAGATCGAAGCGGCTCCTACGAGCAGTACTTC.

This chain connects TRBV7-2 to TRBJ1-5; D perhaps matches TRBD1 (5 bases). Per germline, CDR1 SGHTA and CDR2 FQGNSA. V dropped 2 bases and J dropped 4 bases, with 9 bases sitting between them. This CDR3 is 14 amino acids long. CDR3 region: CASSLPGGNQPQHF. The CDR3 DNA reads TGTGCCAGCAGCTTACCCGGGGGGAATCAGCCCCAGCATTTT.